This TCR beta chain appears in the sequencing data of a study of cytomegalovirus exposure and HLA in healthy donors. Study-level points and caveats: The authors confirmed in vitro that three CMV-associated chains were specific for CMV antigens. Most TCR sequences proved rare, with some public TCRs found in many donors. TCR clusters originating in the first cohort tended to co-occur in the 100 to 150 validation repertoires, according to a later analysis. Reports indicated that the classifier achieved high specificity and sensitivity in diagnosing cytomegalovirus status.

V lost 7 bases, J lost 2 bases, and 8 bases stayed unmatched. Germline V gene sequence: CDR1 SQVTM, CDR2 ANQGSEA. This CDR3 contains 14 residues. Clones were read by immunoSEQ multiplex PCR, and TCRdb kept only the in-frame ones, dropping some. The sample has more than 75,000 clones, 85% to 95% seen once; the top ten hold roughly 0.62%. Of note for this clone: Antigen unknown.

The receptor comes from a man between 18 and 35 years old in good health and CMV-seronegative. V is TRBV29-1 and J is TRBJ2-3, with 8 bases fitting TRBD2. What was sequenced was PBMCs. CDR3 nucleotides: TGCAGCGGATACGGCGGGGGGTACACAGATACGCAGTATTTT. It is translated as CSGYGGGYTDTQYF.